The subject of this entry is one T cell receptor (beta chain). The sample belongs to a study of blood T cells in healthy people across ages. The authors ran a second PCR of about 7 to 11 cycles using a sample-barcoded 5' primer and a J-beta primer mix. One entry per CDR3 protein, called by TCRdb with MiXCR from the 5' RACE reads. The table has about 1,800,000 distinct CDR3 sequences, roughly 30% seen once; the top ten hold approximately 7.7%. This CDR3 is built from 17 residues. V trimming: 2 bases; J trimming: 2 bases; junction bases outside the gene matches: 9. CDR1 and CDR2 (germline): SGHTA, FQGNSA.

This receptor was obtained from a woman between 25 and 40 years old in good health. The gene calls are TRBV7-2 and TRBJ2-5; 9 bases are a match to TRBD1. The sample consisted of blood. CDR3 nucleotides: TGTGCCAGCAGCTTATTCAGACCCGGGACAGGGCAAGAGACCCAGTACTTC. As protein: CASSLFRPGTGQETQYF.